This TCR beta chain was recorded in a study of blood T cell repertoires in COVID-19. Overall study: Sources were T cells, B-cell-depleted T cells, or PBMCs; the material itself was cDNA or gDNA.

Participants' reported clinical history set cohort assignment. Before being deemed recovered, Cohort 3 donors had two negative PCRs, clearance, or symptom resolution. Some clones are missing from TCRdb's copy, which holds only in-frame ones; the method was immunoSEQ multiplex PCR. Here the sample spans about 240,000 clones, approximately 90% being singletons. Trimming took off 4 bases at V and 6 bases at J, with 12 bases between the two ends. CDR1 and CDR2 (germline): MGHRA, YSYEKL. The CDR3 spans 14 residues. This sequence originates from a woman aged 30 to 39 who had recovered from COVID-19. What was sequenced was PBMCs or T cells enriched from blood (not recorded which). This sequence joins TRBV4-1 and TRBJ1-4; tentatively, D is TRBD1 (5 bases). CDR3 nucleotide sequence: TGCGCCAGCAGCCGAGGGGACTTTCATGAAAAACTGTTTTTT. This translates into CASSRGDFHEKLFF.